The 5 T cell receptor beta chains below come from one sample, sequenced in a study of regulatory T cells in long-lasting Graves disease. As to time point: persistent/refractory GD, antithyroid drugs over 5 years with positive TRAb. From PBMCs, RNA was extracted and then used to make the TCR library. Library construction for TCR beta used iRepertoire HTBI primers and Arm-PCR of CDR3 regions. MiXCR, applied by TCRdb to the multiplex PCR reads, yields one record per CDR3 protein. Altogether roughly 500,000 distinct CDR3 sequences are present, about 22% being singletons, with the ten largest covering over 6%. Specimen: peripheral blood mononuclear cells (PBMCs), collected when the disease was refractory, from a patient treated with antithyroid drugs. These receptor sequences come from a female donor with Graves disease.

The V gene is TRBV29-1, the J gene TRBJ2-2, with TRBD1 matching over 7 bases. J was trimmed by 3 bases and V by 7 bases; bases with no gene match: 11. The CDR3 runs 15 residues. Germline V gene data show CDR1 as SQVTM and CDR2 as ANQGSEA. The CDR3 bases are TGCAGCGCAGGCTCGGGACAGTCCTACACCGGGGAGCTGTTTTTT. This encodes CSAGSGQSYTGELFF.

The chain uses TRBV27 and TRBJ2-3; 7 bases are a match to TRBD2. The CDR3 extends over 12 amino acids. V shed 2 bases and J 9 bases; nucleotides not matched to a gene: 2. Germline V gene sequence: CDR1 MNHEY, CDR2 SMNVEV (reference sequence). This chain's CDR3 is CASSLMGGTQYF. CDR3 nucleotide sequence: TGTGCCAGCAGTTTAATGGGAGGGACGCAGTATTTT.

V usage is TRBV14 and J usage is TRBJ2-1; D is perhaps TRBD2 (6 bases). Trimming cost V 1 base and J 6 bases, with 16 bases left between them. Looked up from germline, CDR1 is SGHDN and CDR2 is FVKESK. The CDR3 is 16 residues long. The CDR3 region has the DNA TGTGCCAGCAGCCAAGTGGGGCTAGCGATAATCAATGAGCAGTTCTTC. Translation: CASSQVGLAIINEQFF.

Written as DNA, the CDR3 is TGCGCCAGCAGCCAAGATGGGGGAGGACAGCCGAGCACAGATACGCAGTATTTT. Amino acids: CASSQDGGGQPSTDTQYF. The V call is TRBV4-1, the J call TRBJ2-3; TRBD1 or TRBD2 may be the D gene (6 bases each). The CDR3 consists of 18 residues. The V end lost 0 bases, the J end lost 0 bases, and 16 bases lay between the germline ends. CDR1 MGHRA and CDR2 YSYEKL come from the germline V gene.

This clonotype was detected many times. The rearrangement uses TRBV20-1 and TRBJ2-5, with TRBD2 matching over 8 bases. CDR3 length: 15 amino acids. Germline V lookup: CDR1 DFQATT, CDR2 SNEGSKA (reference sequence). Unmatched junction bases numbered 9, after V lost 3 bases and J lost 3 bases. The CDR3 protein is CSASPPVAGKETQYF. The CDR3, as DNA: TGCAGTGCTAGCCCCCCGGTAGCGGGGAAAGAGACCCAGTACTTC.